This T cell receptor beta chain is from a study of shared clonotypes between healthy human individuals. Negatively enriched CD4+ T cells were divided by CD45RA into naive and memory. The CDR3 is 10 residues long. Germline assignment: CDR1 SQVTM and CDR2 ANQGSEA. Trimming pared 4 bases from V and 10 bases from J, leaving 11 bases between. For each subset, genomic DNA was distributed in equal portions over several immunoSEQ plates. Produced via immunoSEQ multiplex PCR; TCRdb's table is partial and in-frame only. The sample shows some 2 million clones, 90% to 95% of them seen only once. The sequence derives from a man aged 18 to 30 in good health. Sequences were obtained from naive CD4+ T cells sorted from blood. Subset of the sample: CD45RA+ positively selected. V and J are TRBV29-1 and TRBJ2-7, with D maybe TRBD2 (7 bases). As DNA, the CDR3 is TGCAGCGTTGTGGCGGGGGCACAGTACTTC. Its translation is CSVVAGAQYF.